This entry lists 22 T cell receptor beta chains sequenced from one sample in a study of blood T cell repertoires in COVID-19. Data came from immunoSEQ multiplex PCR; TCRdb stores just in-frame clones and leaves some out. The table records 90,000 to 150,000 clones, roughly 80% of them present only once. Sequencing was done on a sample of peripheral blood. The receptors derive from a man aged 50 to 59 with acute or convalescent COVID-19.

The genes are TRBV6-4 and TRBJ1-6, with 7 bases matching TRBD1. Per germline, CDR1 MRHNA and CDR2 SNTAGT. The V segment lost 2 bases and the J segment 8 bases; nucleotides outside the gene matches: 6. The CDR3 length is 15 residues. The CDR3, as DNA: TGTGCCAGCAGTGACAAGGGGGCGCGAGATTCACCCCTCCACTTT. Its protein product is CASSDKGARDSPLHF.

The chain has TRBV3-1 (or the pseudogene TRBV3-2) and TRBJ2-4, with D uncertain. V lost 2 bases, J lost 8 bases, and 10 bases lay in between. Germline assignment: CDR1 LGHDT and CDR2 YNNKEL (reference sequence). The CDR3 is 13 amino acids. The CDR3 reads CASSQQALDIQYF. The CDR3 DNA sequence: TGTGCCAGCAGCCAACAAGCCCTGGACATTCAGTACTTC.

The rearrangement joins TRBV6-1 to TRBJ1-4, with 7 bases aligning to TRBD1. The V gene end was trimmed by 4 bases and the J gene end by 1 base; junction bases not matched to a gene: 18. Germline loops: CDR1 MNHNS, CDR2 SASEGT. CDR3 length equals 20 residues. The CDR3 bases are TGTGCCAGCAGTGTGATCCCGGGACAGACGACTTGGGGAACTAATGAAAAACTGTTTTTT. The encoded protein is CASSVIPGQTTWGTNEKLFF.

The chain carries TRBV27 and TRBJ2-3; TRBD2 might be the D (5 bases). The CDR3 loop spans 13 amino acids. V was clipped by 3 bases and J by 3 bases, with 7 bases between them. Germline V lookup: CDR1 MNHEY, CDR2 SMNVEV (reference sequence). This CDR3 reads CASSFEGTDTQYF. The CDR3 bases are TGTGCCAGCAGTTTCGAGGGAACAGATACGCAGTATTTT.

The rearrangement uses TRBV11-2 and TRBJ2-2, with D possibly matching TRBD2 (6 bases). Germline V CDR1 and CDR2: SGHAT, FQNNGV. Trimming took 1 base from V and 0 from J, leaving 9 bases between them. This CDR3 has 16 residues. This chain's CDR3 is CASSLVPGANTGELFF. The CDR3 DNA reads TGTGCCAGCAGCTTAGTTCCGGGAGCGAACACCGGGGAGCTGTTTTTT.

A single count supports this clone. This sequence joins TRBV29-1 and TRBJ1-1; D is ambiguous. V was trimmed by 2 bases and J by 7 bases, leaving 11 bases between them. Per germline, CDR1 SQVTM and CDR2 ANQGSEA. This CDR3 comprises 12 residues. The CDR3 region is CSVERGLFEAFF. Here the CDR3 DNA reads TGCAGCGTTGAACGAGGACTATTTGAAGCTTTCTTT.

The gene calls are TRBV6-6 and TRBJ2-7; TRBD2 agrees at 11 bases. Germline CDR1 and CDR2: MNHNY and SVGAGI (reference sequence). V lost 4 bases and J lost 2; bases outside the gene matches: 4. The CDR3 length is 15 residues. The CDR3 region has the DNA TGTGCCAGCAGTTCCACTAGCGGGAGAGCCTACGAGCAGTACTTC. It specifies CASSSTSGRAYEQYF.

The chain recombines TRBV18 with TRBJ2-3; 7 positions agree with TRBD1. The V gene's germline CDR1 is KGHSH and CDR2 LQKENI. CDR3 length: 15 residues. V was clipped by 6 bases and J by 1 base; unmatched bases: 7. The CDR3 bases are TGTGCCAGCTCGCAAAGACAGGGAGGCACAGATACGCAGTATTTT. Residues: CASSQRQGGTDTQYF.

The rearrangement uses TRBV27 and TRBJ2-1; 7 bases line up with TRBD2. Unmatched junction bases numbered 8, after V lost 4 bases and J lost 8 bases. The CDR3 covers 14 residues. CDR1 MNHEY and CDR2 SMNVEV come from the germline V gene (reference sequence). CDR3 sequence reads: CASSSGTKVYEQFF. CDR3 DNA: TGTGCCAGCAGTTCCGGGACTAAAGTATATGAGCAGTTCTTC.

The chain links TRBV4-1 to TRBJ2-5, with D unclear. The CDR3 sequence is 15 residues long. V lost 1 base to trimming and J lost 1 base, with 10 bases between them. Germline V gene data show CDR1 as MGHRA and CDR2 as YSYEKL. The CDR3 region is CASSQARPSQETQYF. The CDR3 DNA reads TGCGCCAGCAGCCAAGCCCGGCCTAGCCAAGAGACCCAGTACTTC.

The CDR3 nucleotides read TGTGCCAGTAAATGGGCTAGCACAGATACGCAGTATTTT. Encoded protein: CASKWASTDTQYF. The chain uses TRBV19 and TRBJ2-3; the D is unclear. This CDR3 contains 13 residues. Germline values: CDR1 LNHDA, CDR2 SQIVND (reference sequence). The V and J ends lost 7 bases and 0 bases respectively, with 8 bases between them.

The V and J genes are TRBV27 and TRBJ2-1; no clear D. This CDR3 is built from 14 residues. Trimming pared 4 bases from V and 2 bases from J, leaving 9 bases between. The germline V gene has CDR1 MNHEY and CDR2 SMNVEV (reference sequence). The CDR3 nucleotides are TGTGCCAGCAGTTCTGCAGTGGCCTACAATGAGCAGTTCTTC. This translates into CASSSAVAYNEQFF.

The chain carries TRBV28 and TRBJ1-6, with 10 bases matching TRBD1. J lost 15 bases, V lost 5 bases, and 22 bases had no gene match. The CDR3 covers 18 residues. The germline gives CDR1 MDHEN, CDR2 SYDVKM. CDR3 DNA sequence: TGTGCCAGCAGTGACCGGGACAGGGGCACGGTTTTATCGCCCGTCCTCCACTTT. It specifies CASSDRDRGTVLSPVLHF.

The J gene is TRBJ1-1, the V gene TRBV19; D remains unclear. This CDR3 is built from 15 residues. CDR1 is LNHDA and CDR2 is SQIVND in the germline V gene (reference sequence). V gave up 1 base and J gave up 2 bases, with 11 bases separating them. CDR3 sequence (DNA): TGTGCCAGTAGTATAGCAGGAGGGCCCAACACTGAAGCTTTCTTT. This encodes CASSIAGGPNTEAFF.

The chain has TRBV13 and TRBJ1-1, with 7 bases identical to TRBD1. Trimming removed 8 bases from V and 5 bases from J; junction bases left unmatched: 11. The CDR3 covers 14 residues. Germline CDR1 PRHDT, CDR2 FYEKMQ (reference sequence). The DNA of the CDR3 is TGTGCCAGCGGATCGCAACAGGGGAGGACTGAAGCTTTCTTT. This encodes CASGSQQGRTEAFF.

V usage is TRBV11-3 and J usage is TRBJ2-7; 7 nucleotides align to TRBD1. The germline gives CDR1 SGHNT, CDR2 YENEEA. The CDR3 runs to 15 residues. V lost 1 base to trimming and J lost 3 bases; unmatched junction nucleotides: 6. Written as DNA, the CDR3 is TGTGCCAGCAGCTTAGGGTTCGACAGGGACTACGAGCAGTACTTC. It translates to CASSLGFDRDYEQYF.

J is TRBJ2-1 and V is TRBV5-4; no definite D call. Germline assignment: CDR1 SGHNT and CDR2 YYREEE (reference sequence). Trimming removed 4 bases at V and 8 bases at J, with 10 bases between. CDR3 length equals 12 residues. The CDR3 nucleotides are TGTGCCAGCAGCGCGCTAGTGGATGAGCAGTTCTTC. Encoded protein: CASSALVDEQFF.

The genes are TRBV3-1 (or the pseudogene TRBV3-2) and TRBJ2-3, with 13 bases fitting TRBD2. Trimming took 3 bases from V and 3 from J; bases not matched to a gene: 9. CDR1 is LGHDT, CDR2 YNNKEL, per germline (reference sequence). The CDR3 length is 18 residues. This CDR3 reads CASSHNGLAGDPTDTQYF. In DNA form, the CDR3 reads TGTGCCAGCAGCCACAACGGACTAGCGGGGGACCCGACAGATACGCAGTATTTT.

V gene TRBV5-6 combines with J gene TRBJ1-5; possible D gene TRBD1, 6 bases. In germline, CDR1 is SGHDT, CDR2 YYEEEE. The V and J ends lost 0 bases and 2 bases respectively, with 12 bases between them. CDR3 length equals 16 residues. CDR3 sequence reads: CASSLAMGAGNQPQHF. The DNA of the CDR3 is TGTGCCAGCAGCTTGGCAATGGGGGCGGGCAATCAGCCCCAGCATTTT.

V usage is TRBV3-1 (or the pseudogene TRBV3-2) and J usage is TRBJ2-7; D gene unclear. The V gene's germline CDR1 is LGHDT and CDR2 YNNKEL (reference sequence). The V gene lost 6 bases and the J gene lost 5 bases, with 11 bases spanning the gap. The CDR3 sequence is 12 residues long. The CDR3 loop is CASSPRPDEQYF. The CDR3 nucleotides read TGTGCCAGCAGTCCCCGCCCGGACGAGCAGTACTTC.

The CDR3 coding sequence is TGTGCCAGCAACTTAGGGGGAAGACTAGCGGGACCCTCCTACAATGAGCAGTTCTTC. The encoded protein is CASNLGGRLAGPSYNEQFF. The chain combines TRBV5-4 with TRBJ2-1, with 11 bases lining up with TRBD2. Germline trimming cut 6 bases from V and 0 bases from J; bases unmatched to any gene: 14. The germline gives CDR1 SGHNT, CDR2 YYREEE (reference sequence). The CDR3 is made up of 19 amino acids.

The gene calls are TRBV21-1 and TRBJ2-3; the table's D call of TRBD2 was not tested on the DNA. TRBV21-1 is a documented pseudogene. There are 14 residues in the CDR3. Here the CDR3 reads CASSKESSTDTQYF. The CDR3, as DNA: TGTGCCAGCAGCAAAGAAAGCAGCACAGATACGCAGTATTTT.